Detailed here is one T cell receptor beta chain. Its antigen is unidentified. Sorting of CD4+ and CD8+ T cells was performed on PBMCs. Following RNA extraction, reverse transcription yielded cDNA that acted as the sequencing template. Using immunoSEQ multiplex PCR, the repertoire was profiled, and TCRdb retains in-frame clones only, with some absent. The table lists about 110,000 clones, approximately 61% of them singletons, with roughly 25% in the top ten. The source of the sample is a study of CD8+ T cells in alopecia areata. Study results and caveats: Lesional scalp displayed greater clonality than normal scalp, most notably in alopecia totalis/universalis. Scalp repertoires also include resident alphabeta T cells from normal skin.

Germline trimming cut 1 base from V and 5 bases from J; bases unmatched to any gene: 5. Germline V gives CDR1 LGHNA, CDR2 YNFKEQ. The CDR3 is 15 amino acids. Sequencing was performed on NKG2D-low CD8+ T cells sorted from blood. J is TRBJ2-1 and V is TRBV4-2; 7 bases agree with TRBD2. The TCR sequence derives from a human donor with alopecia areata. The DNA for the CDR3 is TGTGCCAGCAGCCAAGGCGGGAGAGATCACAATGAGCAGTTCTTC. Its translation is CASSQGGRDHNEQFF.